Here is one T cell receptor beta chain with its context. The assay was immunoSEQ multiplex PCR, and TCRdb's table has in-frame clones only and misses some. The data hold 250,000 to 300,000 clones, with roughly 87% observed a single time. The data were taken from a study of control samples from healthy donors and cancer patients. Germline loops: CDR1 MRHNA, CDR2 SNTAGT. CDR3 size: 16 residues. The J segment lost 1 base and the V segment lost 0 bases, leaving 3 bases of the junction unmatched. Sequencing input: PBMCs. The chain recombines TRBV6-4 with TRBJ2-3; 8 bases map to TRBD2. This sequence originates from a woman aged 55-70 years with lung cancer. The CDR3 DNA reads as TGTGCCAGCAGTGACTCGATTAGCGGGGGCACAGATACGCAGTATTTT. It encodes CASSDSISGGTDTQYF.